This TCR beta chain was profiled in a study of T cell responses to AZD1222 COVID-19 vaccine (dated by TCRdb to the early 2020s). Some background on the complete study: TCR sequencing was performed for over 230 trial participants, of whom around 200 were given two doses of AZD1222 and some 25 were given two doses of MenACWY control vaccine. Trial participants were enrolled by age into subgroups of 18-55, 56-69 and 70-plus years, and around 140, 26 and 57 TCR-sequenced participants, respectively, were included in these subgroups.

From cysteine to phenylalanine, the CDR3 is 15 amino acids long. Of the read, only the CDR3 DNA is kept; its 45 bases are in frame from base 1. CDR1 and CDR2 are read off the germline V gene (reference sequence) as SGHNT and YYREEE. Trimming takes 4 bases from V and 4 bases from J, and the germline ends sit 17 bases apart. The sample's time point, from its label and the paper: baseline before first vaccination. Taken with the paper, the label for treatment or condition translates to: meningococcal conjugate vaccine given as trial control. Vaccinee samples came from UK trials COV001 and COV002, including a single-blind randomized controlled phase 2/3 trial of AZD1222 (ChAdOx1 nCoV-19) in healthy adults. For TCRbeta chain sequencing, PBMC samples were collected from trial participants at day 0 and at day 28 after the second dose. Here is what the overall study found, with its caveats: In the small 56-69-year group, the increase in depth fell short of significance, most likely because of low power. Only six or seven AZD1222 recipients were SARS-CoV-2 seropositive at baseline, limiting conclusions about previously exposed vaccinees. After two AZD1222 doses, both the breadth and the depth of spike-specific TCRs were significantly higher than at day 0 and than in MenACWY recipients. Because no day 14 peak-response samples were available, the repertoires could be characterized only after the peak T cell response. Epitopes outside the regions mutated in the B.1.351 and B.1.1.7 variants were reportedly recognized by nearly half of the unique spike-specific TCRs. Vaccine-associated CD4 TCRs spanned the whole spike protein, with dominant responses in regions 160-218 and 743-854. Participants were mostly white British and included more females than males, and it was suggested by the authors that clonal diversity may have been underestimated.

The CDR3 regions of human TCRbeta chains were subjected to immunosequencing. On the study's bioinformatics: TCRs in the repertoires were matched against a reference library of SARS-CoV-2-specific TCRs that had been generated with the MIRA antigen-specificity platform. Breadth was defined as the fraction of unique TCRs that were SARS-CoV-2-associated, and depth was defined as the fraction of total T cells that were SARS-CoV-2-associated. Each spike-specific TCR was assigned to its reactive spike region and to a CD4 or CD8 class using the MIRA data. Log10-transformed breadth and depth values were compared by one-way ANOVA with Sidak's multiple comparisons tests. TCRdb limited this immuneACCESS table to in-frame rearrangements with V and J called. A share of clones is missing; checked studies link under half to unresolved V genes, and the rest is unexplained. The D gene and trimming were derived from the DNA, and the V and J assignments and clone size from that table. For this sample there are approximately 150,000 clones; more than 80% appear just once. 0.7% to 1% of the sample goes to the ten largest clones.

A remark on this clone: This receptor's antigen is unknown. Base quality data are lacking; no much larger clone is found one base away.

This clonotype originated in an adult in good health. The chain is encoded by TRBV5-4 joined to TRBJ1-2; TRBD1 is possibly the D segment (5 matching bases). The specimen comprised peripheral blood, sampled on day 0 of MenACWY control vaccination. The CDR3 loop reads CASSPVGQTFYGYTF. The DNA sequence reads TGTGCCAGCAGCCCGGTGGGGCAGACCTTCTATGGCTACACCTTC. This CDR3, with the reference TRBV5-4 and TRBJ1-2 proteins standing in past its ends, gives the full variable domain ETGVTQSPTHLIKTRGQQVTLRCSSQSGHNTVSWYQQALGQGPQFIFQYYREEENGRGNFPPRFSGLQFPNYSSELNVNALELDDSALYLCASSPVGQTFYGYTFGSGTRLTVV.